This TCR beta chain was recorded in a study of cytomegalovirus exposure and HLA in healthy donors. Primers: 60 Vbeta forward and 13 Jbeta reverse. The protocol was immunoSEQ multiplex PCR, while the TCRdb copy is restricted to in-frame clones and leaves out a portion. Its listing shows tens of thousands of clones. J lost 4 bases, V lost 4 bases, and 1 base had no gene match. Germline-derived CDR1 and CDR2 are SQVTM and ANQGSEA. The CDR3 covers 12 residues. This TCR was recovered from a man between 35 and 55 years old in good health and CMV-seronegative. The chain carries TRBV29-1 and TRBJ2-3; 8 bases match TRBD2. What was sequenced was PBMCs. CDR3 DNA: TGCAGCGTTGGGCGGGAGGCAGATACGCAGTATTTT. Translating it yields CSVGREADTQYF.